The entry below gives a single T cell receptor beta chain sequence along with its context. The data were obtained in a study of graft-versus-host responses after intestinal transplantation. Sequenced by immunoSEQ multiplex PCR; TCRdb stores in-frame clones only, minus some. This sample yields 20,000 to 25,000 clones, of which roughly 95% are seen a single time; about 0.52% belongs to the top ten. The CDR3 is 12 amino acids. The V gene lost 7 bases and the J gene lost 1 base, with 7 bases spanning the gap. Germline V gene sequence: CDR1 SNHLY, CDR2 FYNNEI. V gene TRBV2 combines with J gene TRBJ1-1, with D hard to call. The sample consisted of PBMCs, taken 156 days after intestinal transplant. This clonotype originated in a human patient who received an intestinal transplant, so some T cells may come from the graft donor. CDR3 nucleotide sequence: TGTGCCAGCACGGCGGGGAACACTGAAGCTTTCTTT. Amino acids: CASTAGNTEAFF.